These 20 T cell receptor beta chains were all obtained from the same sample, sequenced in a study of PD-1 blockade in classical Hodgkin lymphoma. Clones were sequenced by immunoSEQ multiplex PCR, and TCRdb holds only the in-frame ones, with some missing. The data show tens of thousands of clones, about four fifths seen once. Time point indicated: cycle 4 day 1 (C4D1), after less than seven weeks of nivolumab. Every patient relapsed after autologous stem cell transplantation, and brentuximab vedotin exposure varied. This material consisted of peripheral blood mononuclear cells (PBMCs), taken before the fourth cycle of nivolumab. The receptors shown here come from a human donor with classical Hodgkin lymphoma.

This clone occurred a few times. This sequence joins TRBV5-1 and TRBJ2-2; D gene ambiguous. V lost 1 base and J 6 bases, leaving 4 bases between the germline ends. The CDR3 contains 12 residues. Germline CDR1 is SGHRS and CDR2 is YFSETQ. The CDR3 spells CASSLIAGELFF. The DNA for the CDR3 is TGCGCCAGCAGCTTGATAGCCGGGGAGCTGTTTTTT. Complete variable domain (other parts from reference TRBV5-1 and TRBJ2-2): KAGVTQTPRYLIKTRGQQVTLSCSPISGHRSVSWYQQTPGQGLQFLFEYFSETQRNKGNFPGRFSGRQFSNSRSEMNVSTLELGDSALYLCASSLIAGELFFGEGSRLTVL.

The chain couples TRBV13 to TRBJ2-7; 16 bases align to TRBD2. The CDR3 is 17 residues long. Per germline, CDR1 PRHDT and CDR2 FYEKMQ (reference sequence). V gave up 1 base and J gave up 6 bases; unmatched junction bases: 6. The CDR3 DNA is TGTGCCAGCAGCTTAGAGGGACTAGCGGGAGGGCCGGGCGAGCAGTACTTC. This encodes CASSLEGLAGGPGEQYF.

J is TRBJ2-7 and V is TRBV11-2, with D maybe TRBD1 (5 bases). CDR1 is SGHAT, CDR2 FQNNGV, per germline. V was shortened by 0 bases and J by 3 bases, with 15 bases between the two germline ends. The CDR3 has 16 residues. The CDR3 protein is CASSLDRGPENYEQYF. The CDR3 DNA reads TGTGCCAGCAGCTTAGATAGGGGCCCGGAGAACTACGAGCAGTACTTC.

This chain uses TRBV2 with TRBJ2-6; TRBD1 might be the D (5 bases). V was trimmed by 5 bases and J by 3 bases, leaving 11 bases between them. The germline V gene encodes CDR1 SNHLY and CDR2 FYNNEI. The length of the CDR3 is 15 residues. The DNA of the CDR3 is TGTGCCAGCAGTATGCAGGGTGGTGGGGCCAACGTCCTGACTTTC. Protein sequence: CASSMQGGGANVLTF.

V usage is TRBV7-6 and J usage is TRBJ2-4; D perhaps matches TRBD1 (6 bases). Deletions cut 5 bases from V and 5 bases from J, with 16 bases between. The CDR3 sequence is 15 residues long. Germline V gives CDR1 SGHVS, CDR2 FNYEAQ. The CDR3 DNA is TGTGCCAGCAGCGTGACACAGGGTAGCCAAAACATTCAGTACTTC. Translating it yields CASSVTQGSQNIQYF.

The chain couples TRBV7-9 to TRBJ1-1; TRBD1 matches at 8 bases. Unmatched junction bases numbered 6, after V lost 5 bases and J lost 1 base. The germline CDR1 and CDR2 sequences are SEHNR and FQNEAQ (reference sequence). The CDR3 totals 15 residues. The DNA for the CDR3 is TGTGCCAGCAGCCCCGGACAGGGTTGGAACACTGAAGCTTTCTTT. Residues: CASSPGQGWNTEAFF.

The chain recombines TRBV19 with TRBJ1-2, with 9 bases lining up with TRBD1. From germline, CDR1 is LNHDA and CDR2 SQIVND (reference sequence). The CDR3 length is 15 residues. The junction had 9 bases not matched to a gene; V was cut back by 4 bases and J by 6 bases. The CDR3 sequence is CASSRQQGAGHGYTF. The CDR3 nucleotides read TGTGCCAGTAGTAGACAACAGGGGGCGGGTCATGGCTACACCTTC.

This clone occurred once. The gene calls are TRBV2 and TRBJ2-7; possibly TRBD1 or TRBD2 for D (6 bases each). Germline CDR1 and CDR2: SNHLY and FYNNEI. CDR3 length: 16 residues. Trimming shortened V by 5 bases and J by 1 base, and 18 bases separated the two germline ends. The CDR3 DNA reads as TGTGCCAGCAGTAGGAACACAGGGAGGAGATCCTACGAGCAGTACTTC. The encoded protein is CASSRNTGRRSYEQYF.

As regards this clone: The junction departs from germline at one end; a sequencing error may be responsible. Other DNA sequences in this sample translate to the same CDR3. J is TRBJ2-2 and V is TRBV29-1, with TRBD2 matching over 10 bases. From germline, CDR1 is SQVTM and CDR2 ANQGSEA. This CDR3 region has 16 residues. DNA for the CDR3: TGCAGCGTTGGGGGGACTAGCGCAACGAACACCGGGGAGCTGTTTTTC. Its protein product is CSVGGTSATNTGELFF.

This chain links TRBV6-1 with TRBJ2-7, with 8 bases fitting TRBD2. This CDR3 spans 17 amino acids. The trim removed 2 bases at V and 5 bases at J, leaving 14 bases unmatched. Germline loops: CDR1 MNHNS, CDR2 SASEGT. The CDR3 loop reads CASSERRAGLVTNEQYF. CDR3 sequence (DNA): TGTGCCAGCAGTGAACGGAGAGCGGGACTAGTCACTAACGAGCAGTACTTC.

The rearrangement uses TRBV5-8 and TRBJ2-7; possible D gene TRBD1, 6 bases. Between the trimmed V and J ends, which lost 10 bases and 3 bases, there was a span of 26 bases. From germline, CDR1 is SGHTS and CDR2 YDEGEE. The CDR3 is made up of 16 amino acids. The CDR3 is CAWGLSSLFGYYEQYF. The CDR3 DNA reads TGTGCCTGGGGGCTTTCATCATTATTCGGATACTACGAGCAGTACTTC.

The chain joins TRBV11-2 to TRBJ2-7, with D unclear. The germline CDR1 and CDR2 sequences are SGHAT and FQNNGV. The CDR3 covers 12 residues. With 4 bases removed from V and 3 bases from J, the gap between germline ends came to 7 bases. The CDR3 protein is CASSSVFYEQYF. The CDR3 coding sequence is TGTGCCAGCAGCTCAGTGTTCTACGAGCAGTACTTC.

The chain couples TRBV5-4 to TRBJ1-1, with D unclear. The germline V gene has CDR1 SGHNT and CDR2 YYREEE (reference sequence). The CDR3 has 15 amino acids. V lost 2 bases and J 4 bases, leaving 15 bases between the germline ends. This CDR3 is CASSLGPVRGTEAFF. The CDR3 nucleotides are TGTGCCAGCAGCTTAGGTCCGGTCCGAGGCACTGAAGCTTTCTTT.

CDR3 nucleotides: TGTGCCAGCAGCTTAGGGACCGTTAACACCGGGGAGCTGTTTTTT. This gives the protein CASSLGTVNTGELFF. The chain links TRBV7-8 to TRBJ2-2; D not certain. This CDR3 has 15 residues. Germline V lookup: CDR1 SGHVS, CDR2 FQNEAQ. The V and J ends lost 1 base and 2 bases respectively, with 8 bases between them. Together with reference TRBV7-8 and TRBJ2-2, the CDR3 gives the full variable domain: GAGVSQSPRYKVAKRGQDVALRCDPISGHVSLFWYQQALGQGPEFLTYFQNEAQLDKSGLPSDRFFAERPEGSVSTLKIQRTQQEDSAVYLCASSLGTVNTGELFFGEGSRLTVL.

V usage is TRBV20-1 and J usage is TRBJ2-7; no clear D gene. Trimming cost V 4 bases and J 3 bases, with 7 bases left between them. This CDR3 has 11 residues. The germline V gene encodes CDR1 DFQATT and CDR2 SNEGSKA (reference sequence). CDR3: CSAKLGYEQYF. The CDR3 DNA follows: TGCAGTGCTAAGTTGGGCTACGAGCAGTACTTC.

The table lists this clone with a count of one. This chain uses TRBV5-1 with TRBJ2-7; tentatively, D is TRBD1 (6 bases). The length of the CDR3 is 12 residues. V dropped 1 base and J dropped 6 bases, with 8 bases sitting between them. Germline V gene sequence: CDR1 SGHRS, CDR2 YFSETQ. The CDR3: CASSLSGAEQYF. CDR3 coding DNA: TGCGCCAGCAGCTTGTCAGGGGCCGAGCAGTACTTC.

CDR3 region: CASRPKGRGGNTEAFF. CDR3 in DNA: TGTGCCAGCAGGCCCAAGGGTCGGGGGGGAAACACTGAAGCTTTCTTT. The chain carries TRBV11-3 and TRBJ1-1; D possibly corresponds to TRBD1 (5 bases). With 6 bases removed from V and 2 bases from J, the gap between germline ends came to 19 bases. The CDR3 loop spans 16 amino acids. CDR1 SGHNT and CDR2 YENEEA come from the germline V gene. Combining the CDR3 with reference TRBV11-3 and TRBJ1-1 gives the whole variable domain EAGVVQSPRYKIIEKKQPVAFWCNPISGHNTLYWYLQNLGQGPELLIRYENEEAVDDSQLPKDRFSAERLKGVDSTLKIQPAELGDSAVYLCASRPKGRGGNTEAFFGQGTRLTVV.

This clone was found a few times. The chain carries TRBV30 and TRBJ2-1, with a possible D match to TRBD1 (6 bases). CDR1 GTSNPN and CDR2 SVGIG come from the germline V gene (reference sequence). Trimming pared 2 bases from V and 6 bases from J, leaving 17 bases between. The CDR3 totals 15 residues. Here the CDR3 reads CAWSRGTPRGNEQFF. In nucleotides, the CDR3 is TGTGCCTGGAGTAGGGGGACCCCCAGGGGCAATGAGCAGTTCTTC.

This clone showed up just once. V and J are TRBV30 and TRBJ1-2; D is undetermined. The CDR3 runs to 13 residues. CDR1 and CDR2 from the germline V gene are GTSNPN and SVGIG (reference sequence). CDR3 in DNA: TGTGCGACGAATAGCGGGTGGCTCTATGGCTACACCTTC. This sequence encodes CATNSGWLYGYTF.

This clone has just a few counts. The chain links TRBV30 to TRBJ2-3; D is uncertain. CDR3 size: 14 residues. Deletions cut 5 bases from V and 1 base from J, with 13 bases between. Germline V gives CDR1 GTSNPN, CDR2 SVGIG (reference sequence). The CDR3 DNA is TGTGCCTGGGGTCTCCATAGCCGCACAGATACGCAGTATTTT. Translating it yields CAWGLHSRTDTQYF.